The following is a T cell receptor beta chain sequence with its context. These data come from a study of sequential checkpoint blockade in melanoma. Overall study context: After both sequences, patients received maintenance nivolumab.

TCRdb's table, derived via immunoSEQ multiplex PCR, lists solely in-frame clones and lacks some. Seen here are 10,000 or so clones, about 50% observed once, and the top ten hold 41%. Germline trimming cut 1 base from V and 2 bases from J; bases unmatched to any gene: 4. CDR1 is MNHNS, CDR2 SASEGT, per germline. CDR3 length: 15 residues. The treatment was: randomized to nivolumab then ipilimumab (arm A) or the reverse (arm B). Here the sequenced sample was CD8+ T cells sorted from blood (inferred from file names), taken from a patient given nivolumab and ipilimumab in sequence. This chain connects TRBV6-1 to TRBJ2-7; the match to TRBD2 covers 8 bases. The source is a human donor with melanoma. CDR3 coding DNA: TGTGCCAGCAGTGAAGAGGACGGGGGGGCCTACGAGCAGTACTTC. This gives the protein CASSEEDGGAYEQYF.